This T cell receptor beta chain was identified in a study of blood T cell repertoires in COVID-19. In this sample, this clone turned up once. With 0 bases clipped from V and 5 bases from J, the junction kept 7 bases outside the gene matches. The CDR3 is made up of 15 amino acids. Germline CDR1 MNHNY, CDR2 SVGAGI (reference sequence). The repertoire was sequenced with immunoSEQ multiplex PCR; TCRdb's copy has only in-frame clones and lacks some. The repertoire holds roughly 220,000 clones, roughly 86% seen once, with over 2.5% in the top ten. The chain recombines TRBV6-6 with TRBJ2-7; 7 nucleotides align to TRBD1. The sequence was collected from a man aged 55 to 70 with acute or convalescent COVID-19. Sample: peripheral blood. The CDR3 DNA reads TGTGCCAGCAGTTACTCGAGCGGAAGGGGGCACGAGCAGTACTTC. This translates into CASSYSSGRGHEQYF.